The 28 T cell receptor beta chains below were found in one sample sequenced in a study of high-grade serous ovarian cancer treatment subgroups. Tumor tissue was taken before any definitive surgery or chemotherapy was given. Here immunoSEQ multiplex PCR was the method, and the copy in TCRdb shows in-frame clones only, minus some. This table has a few thousand clones, roughly four fifths appearing once. Material for sequencing was tumor tissue. All receptors come from a human donor with high-grade serous ovarian cancer.

This clone appeared a few times. The chain employs TRBV19 and TRBJ1-5, with 8 bases lining up with TRBD1. The CDR3 runs to 17 residues. CDR1 is LNHDA, CDR2 SQIVND, per germline (reference sequence). V dropped 5 bases and J dropped 0; count of bases not matched to a gene: 9. The CDR3 spells CASSVLQGGYSNQPQHF. The CDR3 nucleotides read TGTGCCAGTAGTGTACTACAGGGGGGGTATAGCAATCAGCCCCAGCATTTT.

The chain couples TRBV11-1 to TRBJ2-1; 7 bases are shared with TRBD2. CDR3 length equals 11 residues. V dropped 3 bases and J dropped 13; count of bases not matched to a gene: 3. Germline lookup yields CDR1 SGHAT and CDR2 FQDESV (reference sequence). CDR3 nucleotides: TGTGCCAGCAGCTTGCGGGGGAAACAGTTCTTC. Translated, it gives CASSLRGKQFF.

The gene calls are TRBV11-2 and TRBJ2-5; tentative D call: TRBD2 (5 bases). Germline V gene lookup returns CDR1 SGHAT and CDR2 FQNNGV. This CDR3 is 17 amino acids long. V was pared by 5 bases and J by 4 bases, with 23 bases between. CDR3 sequence (DNA): TGTGCCAGCAGCCCGATGCTATCACGGGGAGCGAGAGAGACCCAGTACTTC. As protein: CASSPMLSRGARETQYF. The complete variable domain, with remaining parts taken from reference TRBV11-2 and TRBJ2-5, reads EAGVAQSPRYKIIEKRQSVAFWCNPISGHATLYWYQQILGQGPKLLIQFQNNGVVDDSQLPKDRFSAERLKGVDSTLKIQPAKLEDSAVYLCASSPMLSRGARETQYFGPGTRLLVL.

This clone was seen a few times. The rearrangement links TRBV29-1 to TRBJ2-3, with 12 bases that match TRBD1. V trimming: 7 bases; J trimming: 5 bases; junction bases outside the gene matches: 1. The CDR3 runs to 12 residues. Germline values: CDR1 SQVTM, CDR2 ANQGSEA. The CDR3 region is CSGDRGRDTQYF. CDR3 bases: TGCAGCGGGGACAGGGGGCGAGATACGCAGTATTTT.

The chain couples TRBV7-2 to TRBJ2-1; D perhaps matches TRBD1 (6 bases). Per germline, CDR1 SGHTA and CDR2 FQGNSA. The CDR3 totals 14 residues. The V gene lost 1 base and the J gene lost 8 bases, with 12 bases spanning the gap. The CDR3 DNA is TGTGCCAGCAGCTTAGTTAGGGGGTACGATGAGCAGTTCTTC. It encodes CASSLVRGYDEQFF.

This chain joins TRBV5-1 and TRBJ2-7, with TRBD2 identical over 10 bases. The CDR3 is made up of 16 amino acids. V was pared by 0 bases and J by 7 bases, with 10 bases of the junction left unmatched. The germline gives CDR1 SGHRS, CDR2 YFSETQ. The CDR3 spells CASSLEWLAGVEEQYF. The CDR3 DNA follows: TGCGCCAGCAGCTTGGAATGGCTAGCGGGAGTGGAAGAGCAGTACTTC.

The V call is TRBV10-2, the J call TRBJ2-7; D is ambiguous. This CDR3 contains 12 residues. V lost 1 base and J lost 2, with 3 bases in between. Germline V gene data show CDR1 as WSHSY and CDR2 as SAAADI. As DNA, the CDR3 is TGCGCCAGCAGTGAGTTCCCCTACGAGCAGTACTTC. This translates into CASSEFPYEQYF.

About this clone: The junction does not match germline at one end; this may be a read error. V usage is TRBV29-1 and J usage is TRBJ2-2; perhaps TRBD2 as D (5 bases). This CDR3 has 12 residues. Germline loops: CDR1 SQVTM, CDR2 ANQGSEA. This CDR3 is CSVEAGAGELFF. The CDR3 nucleotides are TGCAGCGTGGAAGCCGGGGCCGGGGAGCTGTTTTTT.

The chain carries TRBV5-4 and TRBJ1-5, with 7 bases fitting TRBD1. There are 16 residues in the CDR3. V lost 4 bases to trimming and J lost 5 bases; unmatched junction nucleotides: 12. CDR1 and CDR2 from the germline V gene are SGHNT and YYREEE (reference sequence). CDR3 amino acids: CASSPGAPTGDQPQHF. The CDR3 DNA follows: TGTGCCAGCAGCCCCGGGGCCCCAACAGGGGATCAGCCCCAGCATTTT.

This clone was recorded only once. V gene TRBV7-9 combines with J gene TRBJ2-4; 8 nucleotides match TRBD1. CDR1 SEHNR and CDR2 FQNEAQ come from the germline V gene (reference sequence). This CDR3 contains 18 residues. The junction had 21 bases not matched to a gene; V was cut back by 5 bases and J by 9 bases. The CDR3 here is CASSLGRPGGAVRGIQYF. The CDR3 DNA follows: TGTGCCAGCAGCCTCGGTAGGCCAGGGGGCGCGGTTAGGGGCATTCAGTACTTC.

V gene TRBV4-1 combines with J gene TRBJ1-1, with 9 positions matching TRBD1. Germline trimming cut 3 bases from V and 5 bases from J; bases unmatched to any gene: 10. Germline CDR1 is MGHRA and CDR2 is YSYEKL. The CDR3 sequence is 16 residues long. CDR3 loop: CASSHGTGRFWTEAFF. For the CDR3, the DNA is TGCGCCAGCAGCCACGGGACAGGGAGATTTTGGACTGAAGCTTTCTTT.

The chain links TRBV10-3 to TRBJ1-2, with D possibly matching TRBD1 (5 bases). The CDR3 has 15 residues. The V gene's germline CDR1 is ENHRY and CDR2 SYGVKD. Trimming removed 10 bases from V and 2 bases from J, with 20 bases in between. The CDR3 region is CASYGLSDTNYGYTF. The CDR3 DNA sequence: TGTGCCAGCTATGGATTGTCGGACACCAACTATGGCTACACCTTC.

The chain is built from TRBV6-6 and TRBJ1-6; no definite D call. CDR3 size: 13 residues. The V end was cut by 7 bases, the J end by 7 bases, with 11 bases between. Per germline, CDR1 MNHNY and CDR2 SVGAGI (reference sequence). The CDR3 region is CASTPLMNSPLHF. The CDR3 coding sequence is TGTGCCAGCACCCCGTTAATGAATTCACCCCTCCACTTT.

V and J are TRBV7-8 and TRBJ1-1; 8 bases line up with TRBD1. V lost 5 bases to trimming and J lost 11 bases; unmatched junction nucleotides: 19. CDR3 length: 16 residues. From germline, CDR1 is SGHVS and CDR2 FQNEAQ. CDR3 DNA sequence: TGTGCCAGCAGCACCTTAGGGAAGGGGACAGGAATAATGGCTTTCTTT. Its translation: CASSTLGKGTGIMAFF.

The genes are TRBV4-2 and TRBJ2-1; 7 bases align to TRBD2. The V gene end was trimmed by 3 bases and the J gene end by 6 bases; junction bases not matched to a gene: 8. Germline-derived CDR1 and CDR2 are LGHNA and YNFKEQ. This CDR3 is built from 15 residues. CDR3 amino acids: CASSQPGLRGNEQFF. Here the CDR3 DNA reads TGTGCCAGCAGCCAGCCGGGACTAAGGGGCAATGAGCAGTTCTTC.

The genes are TRBV10-3 and TRBJ2-1; D may match TRBD1 or TRBD2 (5 bases each). This CDR3 has 13 residues. Trimming pared 7 bases from V and 9 bases from J, leaving 16 bases between. The V gene's germline CDR1 is ENHRY and CDR2 SYGVKD. CDR3 residues: CAITGRKGTEQFF. The CDR3, as DNA: TGTGCCATCACGGGACGAAAGGGGACTGAGCAGTTCTTC.

This rearrangement joins TRBV6-5 to TRBJ1-2; D may be TRBD1 (6 bases). The CDR3 loop spans 15 amino acids. The germline gives CDR1 MNHEY, CDR2 SVGAGI. Trimming pared 3 bases from V and 0 bases from J, leaving 11 bases between. The CDR3 sequence is CASSYTTGTNYGYTF. CDR3 DNA sequence: TGTGCCAGCAGTTATACGACAGGAACTAACTATGGCTACACCTTC.

This clone was seen only once. This chain joins TRBV10-1 and TRBJ2-2, with D tentatively TRBD2 (6 bases). CDR3 length equals 15 residues. In germline, CDR1 is WNHNN, CDR2 SYGVQD (reference sequence). V dropped 2 bases and J dropped 7 bases, with 14 bases sitting between them. CDR3 region: CASSETPIGGGELFF. Here the CDR3 DNA reads TGCGCCAGCAGTGAGACGCCAATCGGGGGCGGGGAGCTGTTTTTT.

V usage is TRBV2 and J usage is TRBJ1-4; D might be TRBD1 (6 bases). V gave up 3 bases and J gave up 6 bases, with 11 bases separating them. Germline lookup yields CDR1 SNHLY and CDR2 FYNNEI. This CDR3 is built from 14 residues. CDR3 DNA: TGTGCCAGCAGTGAGGTCCAGGGGTATGAAAAACTGTTTTTT. This translates into CASSEVQGYEKLFF.

V and J are TRBV11-2 and TRBJ2-7; D not resolved. The germline V gene encodes CDR1 SGHAT and CDR2 FQNNGV. Trimming took 5 bases from V and 4 from J, leaving 9 bases between them. The CDR3 runs 12 residues. CDR3 sequence (DNA): TGTGCCAGCAGCCAAGAGAAATACGAGCAGTACTTC. Translation gives CASSQEKYEQYF.

This clone was seen only once. J is TRBJ2-1 and V is TRBV18, with D perhaps TRBD2 (6 bases). V was clipped by 1 base and J by 6 bases, with 13 bases between them. The CDR3 is 15 residues long. Germline V gene sequence: CDR1 KGHSH, CDR2 LQKENI. The CDR3 is CASSPHPGRGNEQFF. As DNA, the CDR3 is TGTGCCAGCTCACCACATCCCGGGAGAGGCAATGAGCAGTTCTTC.

This clone was recorded only once. The chain has TRBV9 and TRBJ2-1, with unresolved D. This CDR3 contains 11 residues. The germline V and J ends were trimmed by 1 base and 9 bases, with 5 bases remaining between them. Germline V gives CDR1 SGDLS, CDR2 YYNGEE. This CDR3 is CASSVTSEQFF. As DNA, the CDR3 is TGTGCCAGCAGCGTAACCTCTGAGCAGTTCTTC.

The CDR3 region is CASSVSDRYRGYTF. DNA of the CDR3: TGTGCCAGCAGCGTTTCGGACAGGTATCGTGGCTACACCTTC. The chain combines TRBV5-4 with TRBJ1-2, with 7 bases lining up with TRBD1. CDR3 size: 14 residues. The germline CDR1 and CDR2 sequences are SGHNT and YYREEE (reference sequence). The V and J ends lost 4 bases and 7 bases, in that order; junction bases with no gene match: 10. Based on the CDR3 plus reference TRBV5-4 and TRBJ1-2, the full variable domain is ETGVTQSPTHLIKTRGQQVTLRCSSQSGHNTVSWYQQALGQGPQFIFQYYREEENGRGNFPPRFSGLQFPNYSSELNVNALELDDSALYLCASSVSDRYRGYTFGSGTRLTVV.

The chain carries TRBV28 and TRBJ1-2, with 12 nucleotides matching TRBD1. Unmatched junction bases numbered 13, after V lost 1 base and J lost 4 bases. There are 19 residues in the CDR3. The germline gives CDR1 MDHEN, CDR2 SYDVKM. The CDR3 sequence is CASSLFWRDRGLVGYGYTF. DNA for the CDR3: TGTGCCAGCAGTTTATTTTGGCGGGACAGGGGGCTCGTGGGCTATGGCTACACCTTC.

The chain uses TRBV15 and TRBJ1-2; tentatively, D is TRBD1 (5 bases). Between the trimmed V and J ends, which lost 0 bases and 6 bases, there was a span of 11 bases. The CDR3 consists of 14 residues. Germline loops: CDR1 LNHNV, CDR2 YYDKDF (reference sequence). CDR3 DNA sequence: TGTGCCACCAGCAGAGATCAAGGGGTCCATGGCTACACCTTC. This sequence encodes CATSRDQGVHGYTF.

The rearrangement joins TRBV25-1 to TRBJ1-6, with D unresolved. CDR3 length: 13 residues. Trimming shortened V by 5 bases and J by 9 bases, and 11 bases separated the two germline ends. The V gene's germline CDR1 is MGHDK and CDR2 SYGVNS. The CDR3 region is CASSRALGSPLHF. The DNA of the CDR3 is TGTGCCAGCAGTCGGGCATTGGGTTCACCCCTCCACTTT.

This chain uses TRBV6-1 with TRBJ2-7, with 14 bases matching TRBD2. V shed 10 bases, J shed 4 bases, and the junction held 3 bases outside the gene matches. Per germline, CDR1 MNHNS and CDR2 SASEGT. The CDR3 is made up of 13 amino acids. The CDR3 is CATGLAGGYEQYF. In nucleotides, the CDR3 is TGTGCCACCGGACTAGCGGGGGGATACGAGCAGTACTTC.

CDR3 DNA sequence: TGTGCCATCAGTAGAGGGCCGGATCCCTACAATGAGCAGTTCTTC. This encodes CAISRGPDPYNEQFF. J is TRBJ2-1 and V is TRBV10-3; TRBD2 is a possible D gene (5 bases). The CDR3 loop spans 15 amino acids. Germline V lookup: CDR1 ENHRY, CDR2 SYGVKD. V lost 5 bases and J lost 2, with 13 bases in between.